The 30 T cell receptor beta chains given below trace back to one sample, sequenced in a study of shared clonotypes between healthy human individuals. Clones were read by immunoSEQ multiplex PCR, and TCRdb kept only the in-frame ones, dropping some. This repertoire shows about 2 million clones, about 95% found once; its top ten account for roughly 1%. Naive CD8 cells, CD45RO-negative and positively selected for CCR7, excluded terminally differentiated effector memory CD45RA+ cells. Sequencing was done on a sample of naive CD8+ T cells sorted from blood. The receptor source for this set is a man between 18 and 35 years old in good health.

The chain joins TRBV6-5 to TRBJ2-7; 9 bases are a match to TRBD1. The length of the CDR3 is 16 residues. Germline loops: CDR1 MNHEY, CDR2 SVGAGI. V trimming: 4 bases; J trimming: 6 bases; junction bases outside the gene matches: 13. The DNA for the CDR3 is TGTGCCAGCAGTTGGGGTCCCGGGACAGGGAAGAGCGAGCAGTACTTC. Translated: CASSWGPGTGKSEQYF.

The chain is built from TRBV7-9 and TRBJ2-7; the D gene is possibly TRBD1 (5 bases). V was shortened by 5 bases and J by 7 bases, with 12 bases between the two germline ends. The CDR3 is 12 amino acids. Germline loops: CDR1 SEHNR, CDR2 FQNEAQ (reference sequence). CDR3 nucleotide sequence: TGTGCCAGCAGCCTATTGGGGCAGGAGCAGTACTTC. This sequence encodes CASSLLGQEQYF.

The chain uses TRBV6-5 and TRBJ2-7, with D possibly matching TRBD1 (5 bases). Germline V CDR1 and CDR2: MNHEY, SVGAGI. The CDR3 length is 16 residues. The germline V and J ends were trimmed by 0 bases and 2 bases, with 14 bases remaining between them. CDR3 in DNA: TGTGCCAGCAGTTACTCTGTAGGGGAAGGTACCTACGAGCAGTACTTC. Its translation: CASSYSVGEGTYEQYF.

With respect to this clone: The sample contains more than one DNA sequence encoding this CDR3. The gene calls are TRBV19 and TRBJ1-5, with D maybe TRBD1 (5 bases). Germline V lookup: CDR1 LNHDA, CDR2 SQIVND (reference sequence). V lost 3 bases and J 6 bases, leaving 6 bases between the germline ends. The CDR3 covers 12 residues. The CDR3 nucleotides read TGTGCCAGTAGTATCGGGGGTCAGCCCCAGCATTTT. Its translation is CASSIGGQPQHF.

This chain links TRBV2 with TRBJ2-5, with D perhaps TRBD1 (6 bases). CDR3 size: 11 residues. Germline CDR1 and CDR2: SNHLY and FYNNEI. Trimming took off 5 bases at V and 11 bases at J, with 12 bases between the two ends. This CDR3 reads CASSPRGEQYF. The CDR3 DNA reads as TGTGCCAGCAGTCCCAGGGGAGAGCAGTACTTC. The full variable domain, its missing parts supplied by reference TRBV2 and TRBJ2-5, is EPEVTQTPSHQVTQMGQEVILRCVPISNHLYFYWYRQILGQKVEFLVSFYNNEISEKSEIFDDQFSVERPDGSNFTLKIRSTKLEDSAMYFCASSPRGEQYFGPGTRLLVL.

V and J are TRBV7-2 and TRBJ2-2; tentative D call: TRBD2 (6 bases). Trimming shortened V by 5 bases and J by 5 bases, and 15 bases separated the two germline ends. Germline V gives CDR1 SGHTA, CDR2 FQGNSA. CDR3 size: 15 residues. The CDR3, as DNA: TGTGCCAGCAGCCCCGGGACGGGGAGGACCGGGGAGCTGTTTTTT. It specifies CASSPGTGRTGELFF.

The rearrangement links TRBV13 to TRBJ2-2, with 7 positions matching TRBD2. This CDR3 has 16 amino acids. V trimming: 1 base; J trimming: 3 bases; junction bases outside the gene matches: 5. CDR1 and CDR2 from the germline V gene are PRHDT and FYEKMQ (reference sequence). CDR3 residues: CASSLETGGDTGELFF. The DNA for the CDR3 is TGTGCCAGCAGCTTAGAAACGGGAGGTGACACCGGGGAGCTGTTTTTT.

The chain carries TRBV7-2 and TRBJ2-3; D unclear. Trimming removed 1 base from V and 5 bases from J, with 19 bases in between. The CDR3 spans 17 residues. Germline V gives CDR1 SGHTA, CDR2 FQGNSA. CDR3: CASSLGSGPLVQDTQYF. The CDR3 nucleotides are TGTGCCAGCAGCTTAGGATCCGGACCGTTGGTGCAAGATACGCAGTATTTT.

This clone appeared a single time. CDR3 nucleotides: TGTGCCAGCAGCCCGGCGGCCGGATCCTACGAGCAGTACTTC. This codes for CASSPAAGSYEQYF. This chain uses TRBV9 with TRBJ2-7; D remains unclear. Germline V gene lookup returns CDR1 SGDLS and CDR2 YYNGEE. The V end was cut by 4 bases, the J end by 1 base, with 12 bases between. The CDR3 length is 14 residues. The full variable domain, with the rest looked up from reference TRBV9 and TRBJ2-7, is DSGVTQTPKHLITATGQRVTLRCSPRSGDLSVYWYQQSLDQGLQFLIQYYNGEERAKGNILERFSAQQFPDLHSELNLSSLELGDSALYFCASSPAAGSYEQYFGPGTRLTVT.

DNA of the CDR3: TGCGCCAGCAGTGAGGGGGCTAGCGGGAACAATGAGCAGTTCTTC. This gives the protein CASSEGASGNNEQFF. The rearrangement uses TRBV10-1 and TRBJ2-1; 9 bases are a match to TRBD2. There are 15 residues in the CDR3. V was pared by 2 bases and J by 5 bases, with 4 bases of the junction left unmatched. Germline CDR1 is WNHNN and CDR2 is SYGVQD (reference sequence).

This chain uses TRBV15 with TRBJ2-5; possible D gene TRBD2, 5 bases. V lost 0 bases and J 1 base, leaving 6 bases between the germline ends. Germline CDR1 is LNHNV and CDR2 is YYDKDF (reference sequence). The CDR3 is 14 amino acids. CDR3 DNA sequence: TGTGCCACCAGCAGAGAGGACTCCCAAGAGACCCAGTACTTC. Protein sequence: CATSREDSQETQYF.

The rearrangement links TRBV2 to TRBJ2-3; 7 positions match TRBD2. After removal of 8 bases from V and 3 bases from J, the junction contained 11 bases not matched to a gene. This CDR3 is 15 amino acids long. Germline CDR1 reads SNHLY; CDR2 reads FYNNEI. CDR3 protein: CASYPGEGLTDTQYF. CDR3 in DNA: TGTGCCAGCTACCCGGGGGAGGGCCTTACAGATACGCAGTATTTT.

The gene calls are TRBV19 and TRBJ2-5, with D perhaps TRBD2 (6 bases). The V and J ends lost 6 bases and 4 bases respectively, with 12 bases between them. Germline values: CDR1 LNHDA, CDR2 SQIVND (reference sequence). There are 13 residues in the CDR3. CDR3 region: CASRMGGGETQYF. In DNA form, the CDR3 reads TGTGCCAGTAGGATGGGGGGAGGAGAGACCCAGTACTTC.

A single count supports this clone. In DNA form, the CDR3 reads TGTGCCTGTCTGGGGACAGGGGACTACGAGCAGTACTTC. It yields the protein CACLGTGDYEQYF. This chain connects TRBV10-3 to TRBJ2-7; 10 nucleotides align to TRBD1. With 11 bases clipped from V and 3 bases from J, the junction kept 7 bases outside the gene matches. The CDR3 sequence is 13 residues long. CDR1 and CDR2 from the germline V gene are ENHRY and SYGVKD.

CDR3 nucleotides: TGTGCCAGTAGTATAGATCTCGTTGCGTTCAATGAGCAGTTCTTC. It is translated as CASSIDLVAFNEQFF. This chain connects TRBV19 to TRBJ2-1, with D hard to call. This CDR3 is 15 amino acids long. Germline V gene lookup returns CDR1 LNHDA and CDR2 SQIVND (reference sequence). Trimming left V 0 bases short and J 6 bases short, with 12 bases between.

The chain has TRBV28 and TRBJ1-1, with 8 nucleotides matching TRBD1. After removal of 5 bases from V and 1 base from J, the junction contained 18 bases not matched to a gene. This CDR3 comprises 19 residues. Germline V gene sequence: CDR1 MDHEN, CDR2 SYDVKM. The CDR3 nucleotides read TGTGCCAGCAGTCTATTCGGACCCGCTCAGGGGGCCTGGAACACTGAAGCTTTCTTT. It codes for CASSLFGPAQGAWNTEAFF.

The genes are TRBV5-6 and TRBJ1-1; 8 positions agree with TRBD1. CDR3 length: 16 residues. Germline V gene data show CDR1 as SGHDT and CDR2 as YYEEEE. The junction had 14 bases not matched to a gene; V was cut back by 5 bases and J by 5 bases. CDR3 DNA sequence: TGTGCCAGCAGGCCTCTCGGGACAGGTTCGCGGACTGAAGCTTTCTTT. This codes for CASRPLGTGSRTEAFF.

This chain connects TRBV15 to TRBJ2-7; the match to TRBD1 covers 7 bases. Germline V CDR1 and CDR2: LNHNV, YYDKDF (reference sequence). The length of the CDR3 is 14 residues. V shed 5 bases and J 6 bases; nucleotides not matched to a gene: 10. The CDR3 region is CATSVKGASPEQYF. The CDR3 bases are TGTGCCACCAGCGTTAAGGGGGCGTCCCCCGAGCAGTACTTC.

The gene calls are TRBV29-1 and TRBJ2-5, with D possibly being TRBD1 or TRBD2 (6 bases each). The CDR3 covers 13 residues. Germline V gene lookup returns CDR1 SQVTM and CDR2 ANQGSEA. V was trimmed by 4 bases and J by 3 bases, leaving 12 bases between them. The CDR3 DNA is TGCAGCGTTGGATGGGGGGCCGAAGAGACCCAGTACTTC. Its protein product is CSVGWGAEETQYF. Full variable domain (remainder filled in from reference TRBV29-1 and TRBJ2-5): SAVISQKPSRDICQRGTSLTIQCQVDSQVTMMFWYRQQPGQSLTLIATANQGSEATYESGFVIDKFPISRPNLTFSTLTVSNMSPEDSSIYLCSVGWGAEETQYFGPGTRLLVL.

V and J are TRBV2 and TRBJ1-3; the D gene is possibly TRBD1 (6 bases). V lost 6 bases to trimming and J lost 4 bases, with 25 bases between them. This CDR3 has 18 amino acids. Germline V lookup: CDR1 SNHLY, CDR2 FYNNEI. CDR3 residues: CASSREPAGANAGNTIYF. The CDR3 DNA sequence: TGTGCCAGCAGCAGAGAACCGGCAGGGGCGAATGCGGGAAACACCATATATTTT.

This rearrangement joins TRBV7-9 to TRBJ1-1, with a weak D call TRBD1 (6 bases). Germline V gives CDR1 SEHNR, CDR2 FQNEAQ (reference sequence). The CDR3 consists of 19 residues. With 5 bases removed from V and 0 bases from J, the gap between germline ends came to 25 bases. The chain's CDR3 is CASSPSVRGAEGMNTEAFF. CDR3 DNA: TGTGCCAGCAGCCCGTCGGTGCGGGGGGCGGAAGGGATGAACACTGAAGCTTTCTTT. The full variable domain, completed using reference TRBV7-9 and TRBJ1-1, is DTGVSQNPRHKITKRGQNVTFRCDPISEHNRLYWYRQTLGQGPEFLTYFQNEAQLEKSRLLSDRFSAERPKGSFSTLEIQRTEQGDSAMYLCASSPSVRGAEGMNTEAFFGQGTRLTVV.

This chain connects TRBV6-5 to TRBJ2-5; D could derive from TRBD1 or TRBD2 (5 bases each). V lost 2 bases and J lost 5, with 15 bases in between. The CDR3 totals 15 residues. Looked up from germline, CDR1 is MNHEY and CDR2 is SVGAGI. The CDR3 bases are TGTGCCAGCAGTTACCACAACCATGGGACGGAGACCCAGTACTTC. As protein: CASSYHNHGTETQYF.

The chain uses TRBV27 and TRBJ2-1; no reliable D call. Looked up from germline, CDR1 is MNHEY and CDR2 is SMNVEV (reference sequence). The V end lost 4 bases, the J end lost 8 bases, and 6 bases lay between the germline ends. The CDR3 is made up of 11 amino acids. Here the CDR3 DNA reads TGTGCCAGCAGTTCGATGGATGAGCAGTTCTTC. Residues: CASSSMDEQFF.

The chain recombines TRBV28 with TRBJ2-7; TRBD2 agrees at 9 bases. The CDR3 has 16 residues. CDR1 is MDHEN, CDR2 SYDVKM, per germline. The ends lost 4 bases at V and 0 bases at J; junction bases unmatched: 7. The CDR3 DNA follows: TGTGCCAGCAGTTCTCAGATAGCGGGGGACTCCTACGAGCAGTACTTC. Its protein is CASSSQIAGDSYEQYF.

This chain uses TRBV4-1 with TRBJ2-5; TRBD2 might be the D (6 bases). The CDR3 extends over 17 amino acids. The germline V and J ends were trimmed by 0 bases and 2 bases, with 16 bases remaining between them. Per germline, CDR1 MGHRA and CDR2 YSYEKL. The CDR3 bases are TGCGCCAGCAGCCAAGATATACTAAGCGGGTCACAAGAGACCCAGTACTTC. Protein: CASSQDILSGSQETQYF.

The chain joins TRBV9 to TRBJ2-2; 10 nucleotides line up with TRBD1. In germline, CDR1 is SGDLS, CDR2 YYNGEE. This CDR3 has 18 amino acids. The V and J ends lost 0 bases and 6 bases, in that order; junction bases with no gene match: 11. The CDR3 nucleotides are TGTGCCAGCAGCGTAGCAACGACAGGGGGCGGCTGGTCCGGGGAGCTGTTTTTT. This encodes CASSVATTGGGWSGELFF.

J is TRBJ1-1 and V is TRBV6-6; 10 bases are shared with TRBD1. The V gene end was trimmed by 0 bases and the J gene end by 10 bases; junction bases not matched to a gene: 8. This CDR3 is 15 amino acids long. Germline V gene lookup returns CDR1 MNHNY and CDR2 SVGAGI (reference sequence). The CDR3 protein is CASSYSMGTGAGAFF. The CDR3 coding sequence is TGTGCCAGCAGTTACTCGATGGGGACAGGGGCTGGAGCTTTCTTT.

This chain joins TRBV4-1 and TRBJ2-1; 8 nucleotides agree with TRBD2. The CDR3 covers 17 residues. The trim removed 2 bases at V and 8 bases at J, leaving 14 bases unmatched. The germline CDR1 and CDR2 sequences are MGHRA and YSYEKL. CDR3: CASSQSASGSVSHEQFF. The CDR3 region has the DNA TGCGCCAGCAGCCAATCTGCCAGCGGGAGTGTGTCCCATGAGCAGTTCTTC.

The genes are TRBV4-1 and TRBJ2-2; perhaps TRBD2 as D (5 bases). Trimming left V 1 base short and J 0 bases short, with 12 bases between. CDR1 and CDR2 (germline): MGHRA, YSYEKL. The CDR3 has 17 amino acids. The CDR3 protein is CASSQGRWRTNTGELFF. The CDR3 bases are TGCGCCAGCAGCCAAGGGAGGTGGAGGACGAACACCGGGGAGCTGTTTTTT.

Regarding this clone: Different DNA sequences within this sample yield the same CDR3. The chain uses TRBV4-1 and TRBJ2-7, with D perhaps being TRBD1 or TRBD2 (5 bases each). The CDR3 extends over 14 amino acids. The V end lost 2 bases, the J end lost 2 bases, and 10 bases lay between the germline ends. The germline CDR1 and CDR2 sequences are MGHRA and YSYEKL. The CDR3 nucleotides read TGCGCCAGCAGCCAAAGGGACGGGGCCTACGAGCAGTACTTC. Residues: CASSQRDGAYEQYF.